This TCR beta chain was observed in a study of cytomegalovirus exposure and HLA in healthy donors (dated by TCRdb to about 2017). Notes on the research overall: According to a later analysis, one platform produced both the 120 validation repertoires and the 666 repertoires of the first cohort. The study aimed to test whether cataloging public T cell receptors could reveal signatures of past pathogen exposure. To predict cytomegalovirus infection status, the study combined high-throughput TCR immunosequencing, statistical association of individual TCRs with disease status, and machine learning. Besides the first cohort of 550 to 750 subjects, a separate validation cohort made up of roughly 130 different subjects was used.

What the study reported, not specific to this receptor: Most TCR sequences were seen in very few donors, while some public TCRs were found in many individuals. Cytomegalovirus status was reported to be diagnosed by the classifier with high specificity and sensitivity in both the original and validation cohorts. Of the cluster scores, about 94% were above 0 in a later analysis, which found that TCRs clustered in the first cohort also tended to co-occur in the 120 validation repertoires. A later analysis lacked HLA typing for the validation cohort, so it scored co-occurrence in that cohort across all 110 or so repertoires. A total of roughly 160 TCR beta chains were listed by the study as associated with cytomegalovirus. In vitro tests confirmed that three of the cytomegalovirus-associated TCR beta chains recognize cytomegalovirus antigens. The authors suggested that the approach could potentially be generalized to other disease states and immunological phenotypes.

Receptor amplification or capture employed the immunoSEQ multiplex PCR assay. The authors processed their data as follows. A statistical classification framework was developed to diagnose cytomegalovirus status using the catalog of TCR beta chain sequences. Held by TCRdb, this immuneACCESS table contains in-frame sequences only and omits some clones. Under half of the omission traces to an unresolved V gene where checked; the cause of the rest is unknown. V and J calls and clone size are given by that table; D and trimming were obtained from the DNA. This sample is represented by more than 55,000 clones; 90% to 97% of them were singletons. The ten largest account for approximately 0.9% of the sample. The donors were included in the validation cohort of some 120 subjects, a group kept apart from the approximately 670-subject first cohort. In the case of this clone: What this receptor recognizes is not known. Base qualities were left out, and no much larger clone turns up one base away.

V loses 0 bases at its end and J loses 4 bases; junction bases beyond the gene matches: 8. Including cysteine and phenylalanine, the CDR3 has 16 amino acids. CDR3 DNA is the only sequence kept; it has 48 bases, read in frame from the first base. From the germline V gene, CDR1 is LGHNA and CDR2 is YSLEER. This chain joins TRBV4-3 to TRBJ2-5, with 7 central nucleotides matching TRBD2. The sequence came from a man younger than 35 in good health and CMV-seronegative. The specimen sequenced was PBMCs. The CDR3 protein: CASSQDSTSPPETQYF. In nucleotides, the sequence is TGCGCCAGCAGCCAAGATTCGACTAGCCCACCAGAGACCCAGTACTTC.